This entry is about one T cell receptor (beta chain). Per the authors' pipeline: Nucleated cell number was recorded as an estimate derived from reference gene primer amplification. Clones were sequenced by immunoSEQ multiplex PCR, and TCRdb holds only the in-frame ones, with some missing. V and J calls and clone size are copied from that table; D and trimming were computed from the DNA. The sample yields about 75,000 clones, about nine tenths seen once. After removal of 1 base from V and 5 bases from J, the junction contained 9 bases not matched to a gene. Germline V gene lookup returns CDR1 SGHKS and CDR2 YYEKEE (reference sequence). CDR3 length: 16 residues. The source of the sample is a study of blood T cell repertoires in COVID-19. About the study: T cells, B-cell-depleted T cells, or PBMCs supplied cDNA or gDNA.

Sequenced sample: peripheral blood. This chain uses TRBV5-5 with TRBJ2-3; 8 bases agree with TRBD2. This TCR derives from a human donor in a cohort sampled during active COVID-19. As DNA, the CDR3 is TGTGCCAGCAGCTTGCTTCGCGGGAGGCTCGGAGATACGCAGTATTTT. As protein: CASSLLRGRLGDTQYF. The complete variable domain, with remaining parts taken from reference TRBV5-5 and TRBJ2-3, reads DAGVTQSPTHLIKTRGQQVTLRCSPISGHKSVSWYQQVLGQGPQFIFQYYEKEERGRGNFPDRFSARQFPNYSSELNVNALLLGDSALYLCASSLLRGRLGDTQYFGPGTRLTVL.